One T cell receptor beta chain is described in this entry. Its antigen is still unknown. Base quality data are lacking; no much larger clone is found one base away. High-throughput TCR beta sequencing profiled peripheral blood CD8+ and CD4+ T cells from healthy donors, Susac syndrome patients and multiple sclerosis patients. Healthy donors were age- and sex-matched controls. Bulk CD8+ and CD4+ T cells were purified by magnetic negative isolation, whereas CD8+ TEMRA cells were enriched by FACS. Blood was collected in EDTA tubes and processed within 24 hours, with PBMCs isolated through density gradient centrifugation. PBMCs destined for TCR sequencing were cryopreserved in liquid nitrogen and later thawed in a 37 °C water bath. Purity of sorted or isolated CD4+, CD8+ and CD8+ TEMRA cells was at least 90%. The sample originates from a study of CD8 T cells in Susac syndrome (dated by TCRdb to between 2019 and 2020). With respect to the entire study: Whether CD8+ T cell activation and differentiation in Susac syndrome was antigen driven was tested using repertoire sequencing.

RNA was extracted using the RNeasy kit, and roughly 0.5 to 1 microgram was reverse transcribed with random hexamers. TCR beta CDR3 regions were amplified with the immunoSEQ multiplex PCR assay covering 54 Vbeta and 13 Jbeta segments. PCR amplification bias was corrected by using a synthetic template baseline for primer optimization and computational correction. From the authors' description of their analysis: Reads were assigned to V, D and J genes according to IMGT and analyzed in immunoSEQ Analyzer, with only productive sequences retained. To calculate clonality, Shannon entropy was normalized by log2 of the number of productive unique sequences and then subtracted from one. For each patient and control, public and private clones were evaluated within the 100 most prevalent clones. A clone was defined as Susac-specific if it was absent from the healthy and MS cohorts, from over a thousand published viral clones and from other ImmuneACCESS disease sequences. TCRdb trimmed public reads at Q25 via fastp, called clones via MiXCR and kept in-frame beta chains. Records with the same CDR3 protein are collapsed into one entry carrying the most frequent genes and DNA. These V and J calls rely on TCRdb rather than the paper's analysis. Within this sample are over 100,000 distinct CDR3 sequences, with roughly 96% of them counted one time only. Under 0.1% of the sample lies in the top ten.

From the cysteine up to the phenylalanine, the CDR3 has a length of 12 residues. The read is trimmed to its CDR3 DNA, 36 bases read in frame from base 1. V loses 0 bases, J loses 6 bases, and the germline ends lie 7 bases apart. CDR1 is given as SGHRS and CDR2 as YFSETQ, both from the germline V gene. Study-wide findings and limitations: The number of individuals in the TCR sequencing and HLA analysis was acknowledged as relatively small.

The clonotype comes from a human donor in good health. Sequencing input: CD4+ T cells from PBMCs. This chain joins TRBV5-1 to TRBJ2-7; the D gene identity is not certain. The CDR3 sequence is CASSLVGFEQYF. The sequence in DNA is TGCGCCAGCAGCTTGGTAGGGTTCGAGCAGTACTTC.